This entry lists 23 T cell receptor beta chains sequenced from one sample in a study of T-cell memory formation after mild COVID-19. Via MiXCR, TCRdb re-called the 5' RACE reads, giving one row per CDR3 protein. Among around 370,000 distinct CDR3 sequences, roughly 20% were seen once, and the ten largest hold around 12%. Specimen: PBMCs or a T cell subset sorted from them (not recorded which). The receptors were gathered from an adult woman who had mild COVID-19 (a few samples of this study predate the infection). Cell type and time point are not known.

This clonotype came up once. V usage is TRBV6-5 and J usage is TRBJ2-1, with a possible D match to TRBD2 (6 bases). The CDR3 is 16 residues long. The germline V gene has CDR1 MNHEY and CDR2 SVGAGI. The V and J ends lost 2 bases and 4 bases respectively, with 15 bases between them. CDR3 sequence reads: CASSYEAGKGYNEQFF. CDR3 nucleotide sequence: TGTGCCAGCAGTTACGAGGCGGGAAAGGGATACAATGAGCAGTTCTTC.

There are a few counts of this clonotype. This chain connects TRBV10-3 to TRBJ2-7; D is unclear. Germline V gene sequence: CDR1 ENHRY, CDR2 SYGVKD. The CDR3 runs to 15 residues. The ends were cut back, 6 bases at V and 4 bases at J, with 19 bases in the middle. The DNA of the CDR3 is TGTGCCATCAGGCCGGAGTGGGGAATGGGATACGAGCAGTACTTC. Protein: CAIRPEWGMGYEQYF.

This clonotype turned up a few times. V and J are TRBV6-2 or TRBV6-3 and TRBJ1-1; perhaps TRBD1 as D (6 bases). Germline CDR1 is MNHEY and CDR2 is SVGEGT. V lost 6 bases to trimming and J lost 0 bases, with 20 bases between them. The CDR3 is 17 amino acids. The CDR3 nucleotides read TGTGCCAGCAGAAGAGACAGGCTTAGGGGCATGAACACTGAAGCTTTCTTT. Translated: CASRRDRLRGMNTEAFF.

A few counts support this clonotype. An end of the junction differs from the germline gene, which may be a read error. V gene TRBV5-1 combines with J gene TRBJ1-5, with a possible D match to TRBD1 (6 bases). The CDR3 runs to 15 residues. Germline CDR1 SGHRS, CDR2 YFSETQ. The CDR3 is CASSFRQARNRPQHF. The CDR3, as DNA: TGCGCCAGCAGCTTCCGACAGGCCCGTAATCGGCCCCAGCATTTT. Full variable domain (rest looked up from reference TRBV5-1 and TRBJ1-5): KAGVTQTPRYLIKTRGQQVTLSCSPISGHRSVSWYQQTPGQGLQFLFEYFSETQRNKGNFPGRFSGRQFSNSRSEMNVSTLELGDSALYLCASSFRQARNRPQHFGDGTRLSIL.

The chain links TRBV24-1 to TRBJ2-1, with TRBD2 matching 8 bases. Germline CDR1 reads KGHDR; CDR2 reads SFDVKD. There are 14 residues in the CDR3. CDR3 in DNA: TGTGCAACTAGAAGCGGGAGAGGGCTCAATGAGCAGTTCTTC. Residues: CATRSGRGLNEQFF.

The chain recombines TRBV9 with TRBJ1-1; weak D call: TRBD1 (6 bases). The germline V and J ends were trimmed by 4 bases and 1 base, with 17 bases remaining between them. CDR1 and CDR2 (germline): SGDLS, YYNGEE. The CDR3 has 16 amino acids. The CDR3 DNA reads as TGTGCCAGCAGCACCCCACCCGGGGGCAGGAACACTGAAGCTTTCTTT. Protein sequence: CASSTPPGGRNTEAFF.

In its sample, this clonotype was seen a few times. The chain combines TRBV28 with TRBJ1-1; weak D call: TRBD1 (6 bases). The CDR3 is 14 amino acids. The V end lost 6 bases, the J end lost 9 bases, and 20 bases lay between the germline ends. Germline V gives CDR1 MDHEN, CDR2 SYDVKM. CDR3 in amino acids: CASSFLGDTTKAFF. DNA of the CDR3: TGTGCCAGCAGCTTTCTGGGGGACACTACAAAAGCTTTCTTT.

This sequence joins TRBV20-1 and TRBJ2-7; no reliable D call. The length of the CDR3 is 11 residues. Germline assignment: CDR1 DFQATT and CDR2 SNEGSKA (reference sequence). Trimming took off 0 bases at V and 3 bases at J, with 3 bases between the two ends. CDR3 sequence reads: CSAREFYEQYF. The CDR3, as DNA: TGCAGTGCTAGAGAGTTCTACGAGCAGTACTTC.

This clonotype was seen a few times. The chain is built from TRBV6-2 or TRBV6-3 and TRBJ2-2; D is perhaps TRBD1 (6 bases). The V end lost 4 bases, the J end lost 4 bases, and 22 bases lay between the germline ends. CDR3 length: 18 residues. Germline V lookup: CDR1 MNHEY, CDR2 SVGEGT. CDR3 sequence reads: CASSSFSKTGFRTGELFF. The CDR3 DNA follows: TGTGCCAGCAGTTCCTTCTCTAAAACAGGGTTTCGCACCGGGGAGCTGTTTTTT.

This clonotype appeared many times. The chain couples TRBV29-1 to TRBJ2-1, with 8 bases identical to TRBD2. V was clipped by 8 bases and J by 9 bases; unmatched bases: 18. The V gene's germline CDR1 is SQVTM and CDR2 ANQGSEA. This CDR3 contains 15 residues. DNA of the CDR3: TGCAGCCTCAGGCTTATAGCGGGGAGAATGAGTGAGCAGTTCTTC. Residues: CSLRLIAGRMSEQFF.

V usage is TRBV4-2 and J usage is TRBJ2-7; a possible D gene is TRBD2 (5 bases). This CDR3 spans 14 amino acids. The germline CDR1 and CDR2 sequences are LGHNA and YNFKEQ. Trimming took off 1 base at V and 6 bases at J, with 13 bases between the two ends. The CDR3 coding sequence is TGTGCCAGCAGCCAAGCGGGGAGCTCGGTCGAGCAGTACTTC. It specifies CASSQAGSSVEQYF.

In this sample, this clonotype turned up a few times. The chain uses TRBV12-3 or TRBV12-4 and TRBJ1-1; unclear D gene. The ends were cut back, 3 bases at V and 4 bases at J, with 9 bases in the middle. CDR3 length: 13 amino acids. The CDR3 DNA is TGTGCCAGCAGTTTGGGCAGAGTCACTGAAGCTTTCTTT. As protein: CASSLGRVTEAFF.

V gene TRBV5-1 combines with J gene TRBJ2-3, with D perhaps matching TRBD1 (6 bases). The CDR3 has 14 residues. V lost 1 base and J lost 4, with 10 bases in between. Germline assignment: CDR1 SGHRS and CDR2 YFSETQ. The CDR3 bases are TGCGCCAGCAGCTTGAATGGGGGCGCAGATACGCAGTATTTT. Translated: CASSLNGGADTQYF.

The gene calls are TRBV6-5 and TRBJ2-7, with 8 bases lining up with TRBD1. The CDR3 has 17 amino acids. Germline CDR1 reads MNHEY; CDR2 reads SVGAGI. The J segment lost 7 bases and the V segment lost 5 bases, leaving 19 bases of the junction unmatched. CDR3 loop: CASSQHSGGGDSNEQYF. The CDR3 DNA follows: TGTGCCAGCAGTCAACACTCAGGGGGCGGCGATTCGAATGAGCAGTACTTC.

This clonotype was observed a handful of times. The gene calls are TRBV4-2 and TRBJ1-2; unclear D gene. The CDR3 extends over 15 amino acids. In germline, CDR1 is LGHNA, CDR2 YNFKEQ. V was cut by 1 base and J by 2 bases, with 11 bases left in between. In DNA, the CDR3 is TGTGCCAGCAGCCAAGTGGCAGCCTACAACTATGGCTACACCTTC. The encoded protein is CASSQVAAYNYGYTF.

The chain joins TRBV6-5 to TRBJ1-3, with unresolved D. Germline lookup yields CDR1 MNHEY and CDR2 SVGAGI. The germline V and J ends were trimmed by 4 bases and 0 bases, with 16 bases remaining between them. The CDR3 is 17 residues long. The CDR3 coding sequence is TGTGCCAGCAGTTTTCGACCGCCTGGCGACTCTGGAAACACCATATATTTT. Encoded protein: CASSFRPPGDSGNTIYF.

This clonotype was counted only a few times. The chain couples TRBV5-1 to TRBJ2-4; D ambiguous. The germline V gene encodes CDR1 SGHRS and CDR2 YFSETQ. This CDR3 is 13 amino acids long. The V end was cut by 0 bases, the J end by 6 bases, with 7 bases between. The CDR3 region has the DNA TGCGCCAGCAGCTTGGGAGAAGCAAACATTCAGTACTTC. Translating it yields CASSLGEANIQYF. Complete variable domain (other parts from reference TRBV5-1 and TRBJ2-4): KAGVTQTPRYLIKTRGQQVTLSCSPISGHRSVSWYQQTPGQGLQFLFEYFSETQRNKGNFPGRFSGRQFSNSRSEMNVSTLELGDSALYLCASSLGEANIQYFGAGTRLSVL.

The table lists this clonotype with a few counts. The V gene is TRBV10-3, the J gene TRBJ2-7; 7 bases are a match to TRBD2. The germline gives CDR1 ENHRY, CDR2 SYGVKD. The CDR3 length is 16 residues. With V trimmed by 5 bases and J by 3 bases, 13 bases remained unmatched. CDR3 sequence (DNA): TGTGCCATCAGTAGAGAAGGACTAGGAAAGGGCTACGAGCAGTACTTC. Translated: CAISREGLGKGYEQYF.

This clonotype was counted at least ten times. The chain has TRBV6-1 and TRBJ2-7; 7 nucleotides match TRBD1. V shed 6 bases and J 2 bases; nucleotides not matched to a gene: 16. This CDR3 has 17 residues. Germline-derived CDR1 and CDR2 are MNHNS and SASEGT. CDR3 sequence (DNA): TGTGCCAGCAGAGAACTAACAGGGGCGATAACCCCCTACGAGCAGTACTTC. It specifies CASRELTGAITPYEQYF.

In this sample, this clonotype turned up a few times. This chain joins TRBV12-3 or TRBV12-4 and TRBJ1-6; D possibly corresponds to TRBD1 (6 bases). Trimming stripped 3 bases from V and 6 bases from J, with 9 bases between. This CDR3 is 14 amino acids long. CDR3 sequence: CASSLARGNSPLHF. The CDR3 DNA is TGTGCCAGCAGTTTGGCCAGGGGTAATTCACCCCTCCACTTT.

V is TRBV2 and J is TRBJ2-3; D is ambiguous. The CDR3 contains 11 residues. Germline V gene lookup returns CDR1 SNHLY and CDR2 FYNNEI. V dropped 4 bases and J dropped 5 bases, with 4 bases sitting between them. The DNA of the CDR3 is TGTGCCAGCAGTGCCAGAGATACGCAGTATTTT. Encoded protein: CASSARDTQYF.

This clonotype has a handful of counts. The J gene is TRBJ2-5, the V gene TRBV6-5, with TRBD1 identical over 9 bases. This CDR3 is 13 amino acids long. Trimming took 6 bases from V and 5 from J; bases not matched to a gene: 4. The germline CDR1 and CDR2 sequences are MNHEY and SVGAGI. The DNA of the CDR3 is TGTGCCAGCAGATCCGGGACAGGGGAGACCCAGTACTTC. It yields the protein CASRSGTGETQYF.

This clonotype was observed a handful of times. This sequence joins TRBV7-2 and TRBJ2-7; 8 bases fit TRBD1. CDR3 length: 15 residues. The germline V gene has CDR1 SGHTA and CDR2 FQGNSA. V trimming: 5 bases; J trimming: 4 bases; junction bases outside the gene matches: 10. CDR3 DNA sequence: TGTGCCAGCAGCCTGGGGGAGACAGGGGTTTACGAGCAGTACTTC. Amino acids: CASSLGETGVYEQYF.